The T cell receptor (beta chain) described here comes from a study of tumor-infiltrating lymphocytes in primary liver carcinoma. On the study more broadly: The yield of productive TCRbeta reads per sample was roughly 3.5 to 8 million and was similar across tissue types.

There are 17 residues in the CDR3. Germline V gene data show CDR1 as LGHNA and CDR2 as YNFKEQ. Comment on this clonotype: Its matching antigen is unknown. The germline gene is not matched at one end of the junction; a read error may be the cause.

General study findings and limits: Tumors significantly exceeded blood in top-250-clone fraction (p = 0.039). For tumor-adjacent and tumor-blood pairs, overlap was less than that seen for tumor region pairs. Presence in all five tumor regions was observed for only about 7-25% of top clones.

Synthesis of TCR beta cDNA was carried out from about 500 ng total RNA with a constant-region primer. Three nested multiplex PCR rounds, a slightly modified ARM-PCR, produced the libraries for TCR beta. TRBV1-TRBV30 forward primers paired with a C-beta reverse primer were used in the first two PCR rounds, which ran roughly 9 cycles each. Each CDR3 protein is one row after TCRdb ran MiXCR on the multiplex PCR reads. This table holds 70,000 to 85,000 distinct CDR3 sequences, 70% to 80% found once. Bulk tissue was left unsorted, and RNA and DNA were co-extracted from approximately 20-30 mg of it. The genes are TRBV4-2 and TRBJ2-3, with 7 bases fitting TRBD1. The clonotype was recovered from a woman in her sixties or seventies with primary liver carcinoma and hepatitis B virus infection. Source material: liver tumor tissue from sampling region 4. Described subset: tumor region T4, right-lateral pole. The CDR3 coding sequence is TGTGTCAGCAGCCAAGAGGAGACAGGGTCTCGCACAGATACGCAGTATTTT. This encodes CVSSQEETGSRTDTQYF.